This T cell receptor (beta chain) was retrieved from a study of sequential checkpoint blockade in melanoma. The treatment was: randomized to nivolumab then ipilimumab (arm A) or the reverse (arm B). Live CD3+CD8+ CD19− CD56− cells were sorted from PBMCs. Germline CDR1 is SGHNT and CDR2 is YYREEE (reference sequence). The CDR3 spans 11 residues. V was pared by 9 bases and J by 5 bases, with 11 bases between. Here immunoSEQ multiplex PCR was the method, and the copy in TCRdb shows in-frame clones only, minus some. This table has about 28,000 clones, 65% to 85% appearing once. The chain is built from TRBV5-4 and TRBJ1-1; weak D call: TRBD1 (5 bases). The sample in question was CD8+ T cells sorted from blood (inferred from file names), obtained from a patient given nivolumab and ipilimumab in sequence. The clonotype originates from a human donor with melanoma. The CDR3 reads CATGGGTEAFF. The CDR3 nucleotides read TGTGCCACCGGGGGGGGGACTGAAGCTTTCTTT.